The 26 T cell receptor beta chains in this list originate from one sample, sequenced in a study of blood T cell repertoires in COVID-19. The assay was immunoSEQ multiplex PCR, and TCRdb's table has in-frame clones only and misses some. The repertoire consists of about 150,000 clones, with around 80% occurring once and the leading ten covering approximately 0.5%. Sequenced: peripheral blood. Receptors originate from a man between 60 and 75 years old with acute or convalescent COVID-19.

Written as DNA, the CDR3 is TGCGCCAGCAGTGGGGACAGGGGGCCGGAGACCCAGTACTTC. Encoded protein: CASSGDRGPETQYF. This chain links TRBV10-2 with TRBJ2-5; 12 positions match TRBD1. The CDR3 is 14 amino acids. The V and J ends lost 4 bases and 5 bases, in that order; junction bases with no gene match: 2. Germline-derived CDR1 and CDR2 are WSHSY and SAAADI.

J is TRBJ1-6 and V is TRBV12-3 or TRBV12-4; D is ambiguous. The CDR3 contains 13 residues. Trimming took off 7 bases at V and 8 bases at J, with 12 bases between the two ends. CDR3 in amino acids: CASTLFGDSPLHF. In DNA form, the CDR3 reads TGTGCCAGCACCCTTTTCGGAGATTCACCCCTCCACTTT.

The chain employs TRBV5-1 and TRBJ2-2, with D unresolved. This CDR3 has 15 residues. CDR1 SGHRS and CDR2 YFSETQ come from the germline V gene. Trimming removed 0 bases at V and 5 bases at J, with 11 bases between. CDR3 protein: CASSLAVQPTGELFF. The CDR3 DNA follows: TGCGCCAGCAGCTTGGCCGTACAGCCAACCGGGGAGCTGTTTTTT.

The rearrangement joins TRBV5-4 to TRBJ1-4, with D possibly being TRBD1 (6 bases). Per germline, CDR1 SGHNT and CDR2 YYREEE (reference sequence). Trimming removed 2 bases at V and 7 bases at J, with 12 bases between. The CDR3 loop spans 14 amino acids. The DNA for the CDR3 is TGTGCCAGCAGCTTCGGGGGGCCGGGTGAAAAACTGTTTTTT. Amino acid sequence: CASSFGGPGEKLFF.

The V call is TRBV6-1, the J call TRBJ1-6; D gene uncertain. V lost 1 base and J lost 7, with 8 bases in between. CDR1 and CDR2 (germline): MNHNS, SASEGT. The CDR3 spans 14 residues. CDR3 loop: CASSEVGGNSPLHF. The DNA of the CDR3 is TGTGCCAGCAGTGAAGTGGGAGGCAATTCACCCCTCCACTTT.

V is TRBV7-9 and J is TRBJ1-5; TRBD1 is a possible D gene (5 bases). With 4 bases removed from V and 2 bases from J, the gap between germline ends came to 12 bases. Germline V gene data show CDR1 as SEHNR and CDR2 as FQNEAQ (reference sequence). There are 15 residues in the CDR3. The CDR3 bases are TGTGCCAGCAGCTCCTCGGGGGTCGGCAATCAGCCCCAGCATTTT. It yields the protein CASSSSGVGNQPQHF.

This chain's CDR3 is CASSLDPLVGLAANTDTQYF. CDR3 DNA sequence: TGCGCCAGCAGCTTGGATCCCCTCGTCGGACTAGCGGCCAACACAGATACGCAGTATTTT. The rearrangement links TRBV5-1 to TRBJ2-3; 10 positions match TRBD2. CDR3 length: 20 amino acids. The V and J ends lost 0 bases and 2 bases, in that order; junction bases with no gene match: 15. The germline V gene encodes CDR1 SGHRS and CDR2 YFSETQ.

The count of this clone is one. The rearrangement links TRBV30 to TRBJ1-6; D not resolved. The CDR3 totals 16 residues. Trimming cost V 0 bases and J 12 bases, with 21 bases left between them. Germline CDR1 is GTSNPN and CDR2 is SVGIG (reference sequence). This CDR3 reads CAWSVRGLAIREPLHF. The DNA of the CDR3 is TGTGCCTGGAGTGTAAGAGGTCTAGCTATTCGCGAACCCCTCCACTTT.

The sample holds a few counts of this clone. The V and J genes are TRBV9 and TRBJ2-1; TRBD2 agrees at 7 bases. CDR1 is SGDLS and CDR2 is YYNGEE in the germline V gene. The CDR3 totals 15 residues. V lost 0 bases, J lost 0 bases, and 0 bases stayed unmatched. The CDR3 DNA is TGTGCCAGCAGCGTAGCGGGGGGCTCCTACAATGAGCAGTTCTTC. This encodes CASSVAGGSYNEQFF.

The chain uses TRBV5-6 and TRBJ1-6; D gene unclear. CDR3 length: 14 amino acids. V was trimmed by 3 bases and J by 9 bases, leaving 13 bases between them. CDR1 is SGHDT and CDR2 is YYEEEE in the germline V gene. The CDR3 DNA reads TGTGCCAGCAGCTCCCCGGACTTGAGTTCACCCCTCCACTTT. Protein sequence: CASSSPDLSSPLHF.

The genes are TRBV7-2 and TRBJ2-3; D may be TRBD1 (5 bases). CDR3 length equals 15 residues. V lost 5 bases and J 6 bases, leaving 18 bases between the germline ends. CDR1 and CDR2 from the germline V gene are SGHTA and FQGNSA. CDR3: CASSPRGRRSDTQYF. The CDR3 coding sequence is TGTGCCAGCAGCCCAAGGGGAAGACGAAGTGATACGCAGTATTTT.

V gene TRBV9 combines with J gene TRBJ2-3, with a possible D match to TRBD2 (5 bases). The CDR3 has 16 amino acids. The V end was cut by 3 bases, the J end by 0 bases, with 14 bases between. Germline CDR1 reads SGDLS; CDR2 reads YYNGEE. The CDR3, as DNA: TGTGCCAGCAGCGGCTCCCAGAGGGTTAGCACAGATACGCAGTATTTT. Its translation: CASSGSQRVSTDTQYF.

This clone was seen more than once but under ten times. The J gene is TRBJ1-4, the V gene TRBV25-1, with D tentatively TRBD1 (5 bases). CDR3 length equals 15 residues. V was clipped by 3 bases and J by 8 bases, with 16 bases between them. CDR1 and CDR2 from the germline V gene are MGHDK and SYGVNS. This CDR3 is CASSDPDRFSEKLFF. The CDR3 nucleotides read TGTGCCAGCAGTGACCCCGACAGATTCTCGGAAAAACTGTTTTTT.

The CDR3 loop reads CASSCHRDSGNTIYF. The CDR3 DNA reads TGTGCCAGCAGCTGCCACAGGGACTCTGGAAACACCATATATTTT. This chain connects TRBV11-3 to TRBJ1-3; TRBD1 is a possible D gene (6 bases). This CDR3 contains 15 residues. V was pared by 4 bases and J by 0 bases, with 10 bases between. Germline V CDR1 and CDR2: SGHNT, YENEEA.

The genes are TRBV5-8 and TRBJ2-7; 10 nucleotides line up with TRBD2. This CDR3 comprises 15 residues. The trim removed 5 bases at V and 1 base at J, leaving 6 bases unmatched. The V gene's germline CDR1 is SGHTS and CDR2 YDEGEE. CDR3 loop: CASRKAGGPSYEQYF. The CDR3 DNA reads TGTGCCAGCAGAAAAGCGGGGGGGCCTTCCTACGAGCAGTACTTC.

The chain joins TRBV9 to TRBJ1-2; 9 bases are a match to TRBD1. The germline V gene has CDR1 SGDLS and CDR2 YYNGEE. V lost 3 bases, J lost 0 bases, and 3 bases stayed unmatched. This CDR3 is 15 amino acids long. This CDR3 reads CASSEGQGSNYGYTF. The DNA for the CDR3 is TGTGCCAGCAGCGAGGGACAGGGTTCTAACTATGGCTACACCTTC.

The V call is TRBV24-1, the J call TRBJ2-1, with a tentative D call TRBD1 (6 bases). V gave up 7 bases and J gave up 5 bases, with 14 bases separating them. CDR1 and CDR2 from the germline V gene are KGHDR and SFDVKD. The CDR3 extends over 14 amino acids. The CDR3 loop is CATRTGLGDNEQFF. CDR3 coding DNA: TGTGCCACCAGAACAGGGCTTGGAGACAATGAGCAGTTCTTC.

This chain joins TRBV3-1 (or the pseudogene TRBV3-2) and TRBJ2-3; D is possibly TRBD2 (7 bases). This CDR3 spans 17 amino acids. V lost 6 bases and J lost 3, with 22 bases in between. Per germline, CDR1 LGHDT and CDR2 YNNKEL (reference sequence). The CDR3 DNA reads TGTGCCAGCAGTCCAATAGGGGGGGCCCCGTTTACAGATACGCAGTATTTT. It is translated as CASSPIGGAPFTDTQYF.

The sample holds a few counts of this clone. Other DNA sequences in the sample encode the same CDR3. V and J are TRBV7-9 and TRBJ1-1, with D perhaps matching TRBD1 (5 bases). Germline V gene lookup returns CDR1 SEHNR and CDR2 FQNEAQ (reference sequence). The CDR3 spans 13 residues. V gave up 3 bases and J gave up 0 bases, with 5 bases separating them. The chain's CDR3 is CASSLDMNTEAFF. Written as DNA, the CDR3 is TGTGCCAGCAGCTTGGACATGAACACTGAAGCTTTCTTT.

V and J are TRBV11-2 and TRBJ2-1; 10 nucleotides line up with TRBD2. The CDR3 contains 15 residues. CDR1 SGHAT and CDR2 FQNNGV come from the germline V gene. J was trimmed by 6 bases and V by 5 bases; bases with no gene match: 7. The CDR3 DNA reads as TGTGCCAGCAGCGGGGTGGCTAGCGGGAGCAATGAGCAGTTCTTC. Its protein product is CASSGVASGSNEQFF.

The V call is TRBV25-1, the J call TRBJ2-1; TRBD1 might be the D (6 bases). The CDR3 extends over 14 amino acids. From germline, CDR1 is MGHDK and CDR2 SYGVNS. Trimming removed 3 bases from V and 6 bases from J, with 12 bases in between. The DNA for the CDR3 is TGTGCCAGCAGTGAGGGGGCGCGCGGCAATGAGCAGTTCTTC. It yields the protein CASSEGARGNEQFF. Supplemented by reference TRBV25-1 and TRBJ2-1, the full variable domain reads EADIYQTPRYLVIGTGKKITLECSQTMGHDKMYWYQQDPGMELHLIHYSYGVNSTEKGDLSSESTVSRIRTEHFPLTLESARPSHTSQYLCASSEGARGNEQFFGPGTRLTVL.

This chain uses TRBV6-5 with TRBJ1-1, with 8 bases that match TRBD1. Germline trimming cut 4 bases from V and 11 bases from J; bases unmatched to any gene: 12. The CDR3 loop spans 14 amino acids. Germline CDR1 reads MNHEY; CDR2 reads SVGAGI. The CDR3 loop reads CASSSTGGGSNAFF. CDR3 DNA sequence: TGTGCCAGCAGTTCCACAGGGGGAGGGAGTAACGCTTTCTTT.

This clone was detected once. The chain carries TRBV7-2 and TRBJ2-1; D unclear. The germline CDR1 and CDR2 sequences are SGHTA and FQGNSA. This CDR3 has 16 amino acids. Trimming shortened V by 3 bases and J by 4 bases, and 16 bases separated the two germline ends. CDR3 loop: CASSFRPPPAYNEQFF. CDR3 in DNA: TGTGCCAGCAGCTTCAGGCCCCCCCCCGCATACAATGAGCAGTTCTTC.

This chain uses TRBV24-1 with TRBJ2-7; D gene unclear. This CDR3 contains 13 residues. V lost 3 bases and J 6 bases, leaving 11 bases between the germline ends. The germline V gene has CDR1 KGHDR and CDR2 SFDVKD. The CDR3 spells CATSDGGVGEQYF. CDR3 DNA sequence: TGTGCCACCAGTGATGGCGGAGTTGGCGAGCAGTACTTC.

The chain uses TRBV21-1 and TRBJ2-3; the table's D call, TRBD1, has no DNA check behind it. TRBV21-1 is listed as a pseudogene. The CDR3 totals 14 residues. CDR3 in amino acids: CASSKQVPTDTQYF. CDR3 nucleotide sequence: TGTGCCAGCAGCAAGCAGGTACCCACAGATACGCAGTATTTT.

The chain links TRBV4-1 to TRBJ1-6, with TRBD1 as a possible D gene (6 bases). Trimming stripped 0 bases from V and 4 bases from J, with 10 bases between. Germline CDR1 MGHRA, CDR2 YSYEKL. The CDR3 runs to 16 residues. The CDR3 region is CASSQEQGGYNSPLHF. CDR3 sequence (DNA): TGCGCCAGCAGCCAAGAACAGGGTGGTTATAATTCACCCCTCCACTTT.